The present TCR beta chain was sequenced within a study of T cells in Graves' hyperthyroidism and ophthalmopathy. V gave up 0 bases and J gave up 0 bases, with 9 bases separating them. Germline values: CDR1 SGHRS, CDR2 YFSETQ. The length of the CDR3 is 15 residues. Newly diagnosed hyperthyroidism, duration under 2 months, in patients aged 18 to 65. From RNA transcripts, TCR beta CDR3 regions were amplified. First-round RT-PCR with HTBI primers amplified the TCR CDR3 region. TCRdb reprocessed the multiplex PCR reads via MiXCR and lists one record per CDR3 protein. The sample carries about 590,000 distinct CDR3 sequences, 15% to 18% recorded once. This clonotype was detected ten times or more.

Sequencing was done on a sample of blood. The origin of this receptor is a woman in her twenties or thirties with Graves' hyperthyroidism. The chain employs TRBV5-1 and TRBJ1-1; D is ambiguous. The CDR3: CASSLVRYLNTEAFF. The CDR3 DNA reads TGCGCCAGCAGCTTGGTCCGATACTTGAACACTGAAGCTTTCTTT.